This T cell receptor beta chain was sequenced for a study of shared clonotypes between healthy human individuals. Overall study context: Donors had three CD4 naive, three CD4 memory, two CD8 naive and one CD8 memory plate apiece. General study findings and limits: A reduction in generation probabilities was seen for non-shared clonotypes relative to those shared by all four donors. Across a handful of donors, naive CD4 shared around 5%, naive CD8 more than 3%, memory CD4 roughly 2.3%, memory CD8 0.4% to 0.5%.

Profiled with immunoSEQ multiplex PCR; TCRdb holds only in-frame clones, not every one. This repertoire shows roughly 700,000 clones, 74% found once; its top ten account for approximately 1.7%. A note on this clone: The antigen is undetermined.

CDR1 SGHNT and CDR2 YYREEE come from the germline V gene (reference sequence). There are 15 residues in the CDR3. V dropped 1 base and J dropped 5; count of bases not matched to a gene: 5. This clonotype originated in a woman aged 25 to 45 in good health. Sequencing was performed on memory CD4+ T cells sorted from blood. The subset is: CD45RA-negative fraction. This sequence joins TRBV5-4 and TRBJ2-2; TRBD2 aligns across 7 bases. CDR3 residues: CASSLNWEGTGELFF. The CDR3 DNA follows: TGTGCCAGCAGCTTGAATTGGGAGGGGACCGGGGAGCTGTTTTTT.